The subject of this entry is one T cell receptor beta chain. Individuals selected for sequencing had exhibited CD8+CD57+ cell expansion on flow cytometry. Both TCR beta VDJ combination and CDR3 sequence profiling were carried out. Genomic DNA was the template for this profiling. TCRdb reprocessed the reads with MiXCR, giving one entry per CDR3 protein. The sample includes around 190,000 distinct CDR3 sequences, 45% to 60% of them seen just once. The CDR3 is 15 amino acids. V trimming: 2 bases; J trimming: 4 bases; junction bases outside the gene matches: 8. Per the germline V gene, CDR1 is DFQATT and CDR2 is SNEGSKA (reference sequence). This sample was included in a study of CD8+CD57+ T cells in acquired aplastic anemia. Study-wide background: Sorting CD4+ and CD8+ cells gave DNA averaging roughly 3.2 ug.

Material: sorted CD4+, CD8+, or CD8+CD57+ T cells (not recorded which) from PBMCs. The origin of this receptor is a human donor with aplastic anemia. J is TRBJ1-3 and V is TRBV20-1; 7 positions match TRBD1. The CDR3 DNA is TGCAGTGCTAGACCGAGGACAGGCGCCGGAAACACCATATATTTT. It codes for CSARPRTGAGNTIYF.